This T cell receptor (beta chain) derives from a study of OX40 agonist ivuxolimab in advanced cancers. Only in-frame clones appear in the TCRdb table, and some are missing; sequencing was by immunoSEQ multiplex PCR. The sample contains some 20,000 clones, around 90% of which appear only once. Per the germline V gene, CDR1 is SQVTM and CDR2 is ANQGSEA. Trimming cost V 0 bases and J 1 base, with 12 bases left between them. The CDR3 sequence is 15 residues long. The V gene is TRBV29-1, the J gene TRBJ1-2; no definite D call. The source of this sequence is an adult with an advanced solid tumor such as melanoma, head and neck, liver or kidney cancer. This specimen was CD4+ or CD8+ T cells sorted from blood, taken in a trial of the OX40 agonist ivuxolimab. CDR3 amino acids: CSVEEGVGLNYGYTF. Here the CDR3 DNA reads TGCAGCGTTGAAGAAGGAGTGGGCCTTAACTATGGCTACACCTTC.